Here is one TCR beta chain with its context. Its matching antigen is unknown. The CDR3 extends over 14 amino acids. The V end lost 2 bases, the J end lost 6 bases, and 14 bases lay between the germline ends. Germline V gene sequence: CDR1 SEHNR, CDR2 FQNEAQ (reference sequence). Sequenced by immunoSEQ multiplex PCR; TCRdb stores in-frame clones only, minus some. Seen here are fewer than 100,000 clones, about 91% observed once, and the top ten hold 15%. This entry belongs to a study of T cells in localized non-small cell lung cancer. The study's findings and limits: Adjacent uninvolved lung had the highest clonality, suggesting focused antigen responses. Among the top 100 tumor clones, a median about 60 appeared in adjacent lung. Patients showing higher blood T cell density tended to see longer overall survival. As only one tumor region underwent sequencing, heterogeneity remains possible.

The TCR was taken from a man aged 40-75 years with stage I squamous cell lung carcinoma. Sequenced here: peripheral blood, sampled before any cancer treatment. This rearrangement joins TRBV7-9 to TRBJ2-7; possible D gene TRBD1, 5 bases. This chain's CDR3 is CASSLQGVKGEQYF. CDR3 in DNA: TGTGCCAGCAGCTTACAGGGTGTGAAGGGCGAGCAGTACTTC.